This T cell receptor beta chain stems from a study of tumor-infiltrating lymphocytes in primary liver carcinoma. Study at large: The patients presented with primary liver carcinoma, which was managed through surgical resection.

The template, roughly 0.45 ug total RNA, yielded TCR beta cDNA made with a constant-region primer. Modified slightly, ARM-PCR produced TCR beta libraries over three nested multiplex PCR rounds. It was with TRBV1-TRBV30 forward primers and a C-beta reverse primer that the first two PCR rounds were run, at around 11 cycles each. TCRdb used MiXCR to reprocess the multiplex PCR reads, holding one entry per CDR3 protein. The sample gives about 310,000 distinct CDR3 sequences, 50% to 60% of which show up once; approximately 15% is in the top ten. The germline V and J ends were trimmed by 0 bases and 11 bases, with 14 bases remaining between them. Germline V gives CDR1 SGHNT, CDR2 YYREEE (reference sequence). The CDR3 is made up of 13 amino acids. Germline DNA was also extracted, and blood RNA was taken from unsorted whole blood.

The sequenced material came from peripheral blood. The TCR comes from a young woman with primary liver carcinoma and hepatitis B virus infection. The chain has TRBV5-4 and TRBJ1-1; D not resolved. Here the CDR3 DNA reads TGTGCCAGCAGCTTGGGGGCAGTAGAGAGGGCTTTCTTT. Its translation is CASSLGAVERAFF.